What follows describes a single TCR beta chain. The antigen is not known. This record belongs to a study of PD-1 blockade in classical Hodgkin lymphoma. Whole-study findings and limits: Initiation of nivolumab under 1 year after ASCT led to exclusion of patients. Reports indicated that newly diagnosed patients had lower baseline TCR diversity than healthy donors did. Complete responders had baseline diversity similar to newly diagnosed patients.

Every patient relapsed after autologous stem cell transplantation, and brentuximab vedotin exposure varied. The study recorded best responses of complete response, partial response or progressive disease. The data were produced by immunoSEQ multiplex PCR, yet TCRdb's version contains in-frame clones alone and is incomplete. The table has tens of thousands of clones, around 80% seen once. Germline CDR1 and CDR2: SGHRS and YFSETQ. The CDR3 is made up of 16 amino acids. V shed 0 bases and J shed 3 bases, with 12 bases lying between them. Sequences were derived from peripheral blood mononuclear cells (PBMCs), sampled at baseline. The clonotype was recovered from a human donor with classical Hodgkin lymphoma. The V gene is TRBV5-1, the J gene TRBJ2-2; D is perhaps TRBD2 (5 bases). The CDR3 region is CASSLEGSVDTGELFF. The CDR3 DNA reads TGCGCCAGCAGCTTGGAAGGTAGCGTTGACACCGGGGAGCTGTTTTTT.